These T cell receptor beta chains were read from a single sample in a study of blood T cell repertoires in COVID-19. Sequencing was performed with immunoSEQ multiplex PCR; in TCRdb, only in-frame clones are kept and a portion is missing. The profile covers roughly 120,000 clones, with about 91% appearing a single time and almost 0.9% taken by the ten largest. The sample taken for sequencing was peripheral blood. The receptors here all came from a woman aged 45-60 years with active or convalescent COVID-19. Each CDR3 is given with its conserved first and last residue. D genes are given only for firm matches. Clone sizes are given selectively: once, few, many, or a class where the clone is expanded.

-	TRBV12-3/TRBV12-4	TRBJ1-4	-	TGTGCCAGCAGCGCTACAACTAATGAAAAACTGTTTTTT	CASSATTNEKLFF
-	TRBV28	TRBJ2-2	-	TGTGCCAGCAGGGAAGACGCGACTGGAAACACCGGGGAGCTGTTTTTT	CASREDATGNTGELFF
-	TRBV9	TRBJ1-3	-	TGTGCCAGCAGCGTAGAGCAGGGACATTACTCTGGAAACACCATATATTTT	CASSVEQGHYSGNTIYF
-	TRBV7-3	TRBJ2-5	-	TGTGCCAGCAGCTTGGACATTCAAGAGACCCAGTACTTC	CASSLDIQETQYF
-	TRBV19	TRBJ2-4	-	TGTGCCAGTGGGTCTAGGACAGAGTTAGCCAAAAACATTCAGTACTTC	CASGSRTELAKNIQYF
-	TRBV19	TRBJ2-2	-	TGTGCCAGTAGTAAGGGACAAGGGGCAGGTACCGGGGAGCTGTTTTTT	CASSKGQGAGTGELFF
-	TRBV11-2	TRBJ2-3	-	TGTGCCAGCAGCTCCCGGGGGGCAGCGGCGCAGTATTTT	CASSSRGAAAQYF
-	TRBV2	TRBJ2-2	TRBD1	TGTGCCAGCTTACCGGGACAGGGCCTAAACACCGGGGAGCTGTTTTTT	CASLPGQGLNTGELFF
-	TRBV20-1	TRBJ1-1	-	TGCAGTGCTCCCTTGAACACTGAAGCTTTCTTT	CSAPLNTEAFF
-	TRBV4-3	TRBJ2-7	TRBD2	TGCGCCAGCAGCCAAGACAATAGCGGGAGGATGGACTACGAGCAGTACTTC	CASSQDNSGRMDYEQYF
-	TRBV28	TRBJ1-2	-	TGTGCCAGCACGAGTCCCCCTAATGGCTACACCTTC	CASTSPPNGYTF
once	TRBV29-1	TRBJ2-7	TRBD2	TGCAGCGTTGGTGGCCCCGGGACTAGCGGGAGGGCCCTCTCCTACGAGCAGTACTTC	CSVGGPGTSGRALSYEQYF
-	TRBV28	TRBJ1-2	-	TGTGCCAGCAGTTTCGATTCAGGTGGCACAAACTATGGCTACACCTTC	CASSFDSGGTNYGYTF
-	TRBV7-7	TRBJ2-1	-	TGTGCTAGCAGCTTAGGGCGTGGAGCGGCTGAGCAGTTCTTC	CASSLGRGAAEQFF
-	TRBV9	TRBJ2-7	TRBD1	TGTGCCAGCAGCCCCTCGGGACAGGGGAACTACGAGCAGTACTTC	CASSPSGQGNYEQYF
-	TRBV25-1	TRBJ2-1	TRBD1	TGTGCCAGCAGTGGGGGCAGGGGGCTTGGTGAGCAGTTCTTC	CASSGGRGLGEQFF
-	TRBV7-2	TRBJ2-2	-	TGTGCCAGCAGCTTAATAGCTACCGGGGAGCTGTTTTTT	CASSLIATGELFF
-	TRBV18	TRBJ1-6	-	TGTGCCAGCTCAGGGCAGAGTAATTCACCCCTCCACTTT	CASSGQSNSPLHF
few	TRBV6-4	TRBJ2-2	-	TGTGCCAGCAGTGAAGGGGGGGACACCGGGGAGCTGTTTTTT	CASSEGGDTGELFF
-	TRBV6-1	TRBJ2-5	-	TGTGCCAGCAGTCTCCGACTAGGTCACGAGACCCAGTACTTC	CASSLRLGHETQYF
-	TRBV6-2/TRBV6-3	TRBJ2-3	-	TGTGCCAGCAGTGATTCCTCAGGGGTTTCGGGCACAGATACGCAGTATTTT	CASSDSSGVSGTDTQYF
-	TRBV9	TRBJ2-5	TRBD2	TGTGCCAGCAGCGCAACTCCGGGACTAGCGGGAGAGACCCAGTACTTC	CASSATPGLAGETQYF
-	TRBV6-2/TRBV6-3	TRBJ2-1	TRBD1	TGTGCCAGCAGTACCCCGGGACAGGGACACAATGAGCAGTTCTTC	CASSTPGQGHNEQFF
-	TRBV7-2	TRBJ2-3	TRBD2	TGTGCCAGCAGCGCCCTAGCGGGCGGATTCACAGATACGCAGTATTTT	CASSALAGGFTDTQYF
-	TRBV15	TRBJ2-7	TRBD1	TGTGCCACCAGCAGAGACCGACAGGGAACCTACGAGCAGTACTTC	CATSRDRQGTYEQYF
once	TRBV20-1	TRBJ2-7	TRBD1	TGCAGTGCTAGTCCCGACAGGGGGCGATCCTACGAGCAGTACTTC	CSASPDRGRSYEQYF
-	TRBV29-1	TRBJ2-1	TRBD2	TGCAGCGTTTCCGGCGGGAGGAGATTAAGTTTCAATGAGCAGTTCTTC	CSVSGGRRLSFNEQFF
-	TRBV7-6	TRBJ1-5	-	TGTGCCAGCAGCTTAGCCACGGCAGGGCCCTATAGCAATCAGCCCCAGCATTTT	CASSLATAGPYSNQPQHF
-	TRBV6-2/TRBV6-3	TRBJ2-5	TRBD2	TGTGCCAGCAGCAAAGACTTAGCGGGAACGGGAGAGACCCAGTACTTC	CASSKDLAGTGETQYF
-	TRBV7-2	TRBJ2-7	TRBD2	TGTGCCAGCAGCTTCTGGGAGGGTAGAGGCGAGCAGTACTTC	CASSFWEGRGEQYF
-	TRBV6-5	TRBJ2-2	-	TGTGCCAGCCGGGACACGAACACCGGGGAGCTGTTTTTT	CASRDTNTGELFF
-	TRBV5-4	TRBJ2-5	TRBD2	TGTGCCAGCAGCTTAAGGGACTATCTAGAGACCCAGTACTTC	CASSLRDYLETQYF
-	TRBV5-8	TRBJ2-5	TRBD2	TGTGCCAGCAGCCAGGGACTAGCGGGAGGGAGCCAAGAGACCCAGTACTTC	CASSQGLAGGSQETQYF
-	TRBV6-5	TRBJ1-2	-	TGTGCCAGCAGTCAGACAGATGGCTACACCTTC	CASSQTDGYTF
few	TRBV29-1	TRBJ1-5	TRBD1	TGCAGCGTGGCGACAGGGTCGGGCAATCAGCCCCAGCATTTT	CSVATGSGNQPQHF